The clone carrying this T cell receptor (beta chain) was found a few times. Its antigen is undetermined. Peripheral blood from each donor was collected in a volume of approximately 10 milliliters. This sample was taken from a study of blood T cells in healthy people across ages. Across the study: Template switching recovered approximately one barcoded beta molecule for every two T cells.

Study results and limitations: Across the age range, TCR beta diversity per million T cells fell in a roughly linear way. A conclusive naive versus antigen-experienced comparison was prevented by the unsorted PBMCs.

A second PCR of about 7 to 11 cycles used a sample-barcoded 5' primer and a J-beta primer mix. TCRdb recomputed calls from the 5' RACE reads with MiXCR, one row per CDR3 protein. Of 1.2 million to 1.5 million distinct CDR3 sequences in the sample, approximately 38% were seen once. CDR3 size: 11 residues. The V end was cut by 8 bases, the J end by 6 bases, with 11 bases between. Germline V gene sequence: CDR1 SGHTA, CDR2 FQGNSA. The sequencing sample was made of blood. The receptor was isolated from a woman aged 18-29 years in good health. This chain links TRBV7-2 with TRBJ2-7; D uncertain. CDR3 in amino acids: CASFWAGEQYF. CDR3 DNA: TGTGCCAGCTTTTGGGCCGGCGAGCAGTACTTC. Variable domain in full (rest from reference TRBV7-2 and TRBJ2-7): GAGVSQSPSNKVTEKGKDVELRCDPISGHTALYWYRQSLGQGLEFLIYFQGNSAPDKSGLPSDRFSAERTGGSVSTLTIQRTQQEDSAVYLCASFWAGEQYFGPGTRLTVT.